These T cell receptor beta chains were read from a single sample in a study of response to subunit inactivated influenza vaccine. TCRdb called the RT-PCR reads again in MiXCR, with one record for every CDR3 protein. The table includes more than 550,000 distinct CDR3 sequences, 10% to 15% detected once. The sample in question was PBMCs from blood, obtained on the day of vaccination. These receptors came from a man in his fifties or sixties who received an inactivated influenza vaccine. Both conserved end residues are part of each CDR3. D genes are given only for firm matches. Expanded clones are given a class, and other clones once, few, many or no size at all.

v_gene	d_gene	j_gene	abundance	CDR3nt	CDR3aa
TRBV20-1	NA	TRBJ2-7	NA	TGCAGTGCTAGTAAGGGGAGCCCCCAGCTCTACGAGCAGTACTTC	CSASKGSPQLYEQYF
TRBV3-1	TRBD2	TRBJ2-2	many	TGTGCCAGCAGCCTCCGACTAGCAGGGACCGGGGAGCTGTTTTTT	CASSLRLAGTGELFF
TRBV7-9	NA	TRBJ2-5	few	TGTGCCAGCAGCCCTCACGACGCGTTCCAAGAGACCCAGTACTTC	CASSPHDAFQETQYF
TRBV13	NA	TRBJ2-1	NA	TGTACCAGCAGCCCGCTAGCGCCGAATGAGCAGTTCTTC	CTSSPLAPNEQFF
TRBV18	NA	TRBJ1-4	few	TGTGCCAGCTCACCCGGGGGCATGACTAATGAAAAACTGTTTTTT	CASSPGGMTNEKLFF
TRBV15	NA	TRBJ2-5	NA	TGTGCCACCAGCAGAGGTTACGACCCGGCGGCCCAGTACTTC	CATSRGYDPAAQYF
TRBV19	NA	TRBJ2-2	few	TGTGCCAGTAGTATAGCCGGGAAGACCGGGGAGCTGTTTTTT	CASSIAGKTGELFF
TRBV7-9	TRBD2	TRBJ2-1	few	TGTGCCAGCCTTACTAGCGGGAGGGTAAATGAGCAGTTCTTC	CASLTSGRVNEQFF
TRBV28	NA	TRBJ1-5	NA	TGTGCCAGCAGTTCCTATCAGCCCCAGCATTTT	CASSSYQPQHF
TRBV29-1	TRBD1	TRBJ1-5	few	TGCAGCGTTGCTCGGGACAGCGGGGGCAATCAGCCCCAGCATTTT	CSVARDSGGNQPQHF
TRBV20-1	TRBD1	TRBJ2-5	NA	TGCAGTGCTAGTGGACAGGGGAGGTCAGAGACCCAGTACTTC	CSASGQGRSETQYF
TRBV2	NA	TRBJ2-7	many	TGTGCCAGCAGTGTTGGCAGGGCGTATCAGTACTTC	CASSVGRAYQYF
TRBV12-3/TRBV12-4	NA	TRBJ1-1	NA	TGTGCCAGCAGGCTACAGGATAACACTGAAGCTTTCTTT	CASRLQDNTEAFF
TRBV29-1	TRBD1	TRBJ2-3	NA	TGCAGCGTTGAGTCCAGGGGGCCATCAGATACGCAGTATTTT	CSVESRGPSDTQYF